The TCR beta chain described here comes from a study of T cell responses to AZD1222 COVID-19 vaccine. Germline V lookup: CDR1 SQVTM, CDR2 ANQGSEA. Trimming removed 8 bases at V and 6 bases at J, with 26 bases between. The CDR3 runs 16 residues. Assay: immunoSEQ multiplex PCR; the TCRdb copy retains only in-frame clones and omits some. The table has about 130,000 clones, 85% to 90% seen once; the top ten hold more than 20%. This clone occurred once. The antigen remains unidentified. Study-level results: The peak T cell response came first, and repertoires were sampled only after it.

The gene calls are TRBV29-1 and TRBJ1-5; tentatively, D is TRBD1 (6 bases). The TCR sequence derives from an adult in good health. The sample consisted of peripheral blood, taken on day 0 of AZD1222 vaccination. The DNA of the CDR3 is TGCAGCTTCGGGGGGCCAGCCATAAGGGGGAGTCAGCCCCAGCATTTT. It encodes CSFGGPAIRGSQPQHF.